This TCR beta chain was sequenced in a study of technical replicates of blood from a handful of donors. Trimming at V came to 1 base and at J to 8 bases, leaving 7 bases not matched to a gene. The germline V gene encodes CDR1 SGHNT and CDR2 YYREEE (reference sequence). The CDR3 consists of 15 residues. TCRdb's copy holds only in-frame clones and misses some; the assay was immunoSEQ multiplex PCR. The repertoire holds roughly 81,000 clones, with approximately 86% as singletons. The TCR was taken from a human donor in good health. Some clones in this sample may be carry-over from other donors' samples. The V gene is TRBV5-4, the J gene TRBJ2-3, with TRBD2 matching over 10 bases. The specimen sequenced was PBMCs. The CDR3 protein is CASSLPSGGRGTQYF. The DNA of the CDR3 is TGTGCCAGCAGCTTGCCTAGCGGGGGCCGGGGTACGCAGTATTTT.